This T cell receptor (beta chain) was sequenced for a study of cytomegalovirus exposure and HLA in healthy donors. As concerns this clone: The antigen is not known.

Broader study findings: Within an earlier analysis, most TCR beta V segments proved productive either about 90% or about 30% of the time. Apparent HLA restriction characterized most CMV-associated TCR beta chains in a later analysis.

It was with 60 Vbeta and 13 Jbeta primers that the PCR ran. Study processing details: Unique TCR beta chains numbered roughly 80 million in a later analysis, with roughly 10 million shared. The table came from immunoSEQ multiplex PCR; TCRdb's copy has only in-frame clones and leaves some out. The V and J calls and clone size are taken from that table; D and trimming were inferred from the DNA. The sample shows about 120,000 clones, 70% to 80% of them seen only once. Sequencing was performed on PBMCs. This receptor was identified in a female donor in good health and CMV-seronegative.

The CDR3 coding sequence is TGTGCCAGCAGTGAGGTAATAGCGGGGGGCCACACAGATACGCAGTATTTT. Amino acid sequence: CASSEVIAGGHTDTQYF. The chain links TRBV6-1 to TRBJ2-3; 10 positions match TRBD2. The CDR3 contains 17 residues. Trimming at V came to 3 bases and at J to 2 bases, leaving 8 bases not matched to a gene. CDR1 and CDR2 from the germline V gene are MNHNS and SASEGT.